The clone carrying this TCR beta chain was counted between two and nine times. Its antigen is not identified. The data derive from a study of OX40 agonist ivuxolimab in advanced cancers. Study details: Dose-escalation subjects each had hepatocellular carcinoma, melanoma, renal cell or head and neck cancer.

The CDR3 is 15 residues long. J lost 6 bases, V lost 0 bases, and 5 bases had no gene match. The germline gives CDR1 MGHRA, CDR2 YSYEKL. Study outcomes and limitations: The study found that CD8+ T cells averaged more expanded clones than CD4+. Doses of 0.1 to 3.0 mg/kg were accompanied by clonal expansion of CD4+ and CD8+ blood T cells by week 6.

Sequenced by immunoSEQ multiplex PCR; TCRdb stores in-frame clones only, minus some. In the table there are about 62,000 clones, approximately 79% of which are singletons. Material: CD4+ or CD8+ T cells sorted from blood, obtained in a trial of the OX40 agonist ivuxolimab. The sequence came from an adult with an advanced solid tumor such as melanoma, head and neck, liver or kidney cancer. The chain is built from TRBV4-1 and TRBJ2-7; 10 bases fit TRBD2. DNA of the CDR3: TGCGCCAGCAGCCAAGATTGGACTAGCGGACGCGAGCAGTACTTC. Its translation: CASSQDWTSGREQYF.